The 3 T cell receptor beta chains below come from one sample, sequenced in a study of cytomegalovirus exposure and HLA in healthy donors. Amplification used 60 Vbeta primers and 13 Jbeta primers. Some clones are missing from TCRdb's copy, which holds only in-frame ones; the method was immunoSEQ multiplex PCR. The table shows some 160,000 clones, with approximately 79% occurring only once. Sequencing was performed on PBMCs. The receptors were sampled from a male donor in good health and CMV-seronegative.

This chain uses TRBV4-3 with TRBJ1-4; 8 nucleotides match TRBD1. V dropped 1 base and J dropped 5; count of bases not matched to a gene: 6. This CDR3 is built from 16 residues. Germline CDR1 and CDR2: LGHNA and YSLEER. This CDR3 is CASSQGEAGGNEKLFF. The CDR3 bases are TGCGCCAGCAGCCAAGGGGAGGCAGGGGGCAATGAAAAACTGTTTTTT.

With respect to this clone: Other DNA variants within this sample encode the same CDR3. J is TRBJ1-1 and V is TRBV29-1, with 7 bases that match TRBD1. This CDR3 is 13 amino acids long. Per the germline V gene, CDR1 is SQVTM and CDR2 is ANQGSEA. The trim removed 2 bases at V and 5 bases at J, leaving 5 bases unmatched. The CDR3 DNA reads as TGCAGCGTTGAAAGGACAGGAGGAACTGAAGCTTTCTTT. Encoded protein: CSVERTGGTEAFF.

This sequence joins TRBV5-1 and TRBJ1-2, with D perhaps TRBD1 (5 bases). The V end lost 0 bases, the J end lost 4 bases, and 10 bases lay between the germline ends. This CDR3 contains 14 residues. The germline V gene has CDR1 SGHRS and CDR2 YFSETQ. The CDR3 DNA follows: TGCGCCAGCAGCTTGGATATAGGGGCCTATGGCTACACCTTC. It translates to CASSLDIGAYGYTF.